This T cell receptor (beta chain) was sequenced for a study of CD8 T cells in Susac syndrome. Across the whole study: When their blood was taken, the Susac syndrome patients had either not yet had any therapy, were taking corticosteroids, or were taking intravenous immunoglobulin alone.

TCR beta was sequenced from blood CD8+ and CD4+ T cells. Patients with Susac syndrome showed fulfilment of recently defined diagnostic criteria for definite or probable disease. RNA totalling about 0.5 to 1 ug underwent reverse transcription with random hexamers. TCR beta CDR3 was amplified by immunoSEQ covering 54 Vbeta and 13 Jbeta. TCRdb re-analysed the immunoSEQ multiplex PCR reads in MiXCR, keeping a single row per CDR3 protein. The table lists some 200,000 distinct CDR3 sequences, roughly 95% of them singletons. The J segment lost 6 bases and the V segment lost 3 bases, leaving 10 bases of the junction unmatched. Germline lookup yields CDR1 LGHDT and CDR2 YNNKEL (reference sequence). There are 15 residues in the CDR3.

Sequencing was performed on CD4+ T cells from PBMCs. The clonotype originates from a human donor with Susac syndrome. The V call is TRBV3-1, the J call TRBJ1-2, with 7 bases aligning to TRBD1. CDR3 sequence reads: CASSQQPTGINGYTF. In DNA form, the CDR3 reads TGTGCCAGCAGCCAGCAACCGACAGGGATAAATGGCTACACCTTC.